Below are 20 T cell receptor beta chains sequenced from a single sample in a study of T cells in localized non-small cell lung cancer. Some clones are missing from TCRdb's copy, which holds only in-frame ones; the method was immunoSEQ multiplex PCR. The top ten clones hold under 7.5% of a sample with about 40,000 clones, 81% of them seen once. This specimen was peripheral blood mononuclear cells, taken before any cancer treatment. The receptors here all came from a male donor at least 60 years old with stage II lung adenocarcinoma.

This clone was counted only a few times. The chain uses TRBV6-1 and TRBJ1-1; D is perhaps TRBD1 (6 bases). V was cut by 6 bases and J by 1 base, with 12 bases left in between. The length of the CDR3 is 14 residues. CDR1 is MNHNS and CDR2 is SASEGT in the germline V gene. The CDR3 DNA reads TGTGCCAGCAGAGTCGGACAGTGGAACACTGAAGCTTTCTTT. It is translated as CASRVGQWNTEAFF.

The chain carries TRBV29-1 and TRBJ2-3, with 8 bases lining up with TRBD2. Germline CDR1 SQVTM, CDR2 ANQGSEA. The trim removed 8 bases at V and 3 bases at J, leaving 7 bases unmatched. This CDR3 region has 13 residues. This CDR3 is CSFLAGPTDTQYF. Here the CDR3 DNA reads TGCAGCTTCTTAGCGGGACCAACAGATACGCAGTATTTT.

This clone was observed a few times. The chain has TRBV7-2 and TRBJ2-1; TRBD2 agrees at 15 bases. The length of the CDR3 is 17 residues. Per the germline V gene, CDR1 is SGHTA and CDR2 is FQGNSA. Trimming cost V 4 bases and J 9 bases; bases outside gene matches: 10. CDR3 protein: CASSSGEGLAGGSEQFF. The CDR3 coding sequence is TGTGCCAGCAGCTCGGGGGAAGGACTAGCGGGAGGGAGTGAGCAGTTCTTC.

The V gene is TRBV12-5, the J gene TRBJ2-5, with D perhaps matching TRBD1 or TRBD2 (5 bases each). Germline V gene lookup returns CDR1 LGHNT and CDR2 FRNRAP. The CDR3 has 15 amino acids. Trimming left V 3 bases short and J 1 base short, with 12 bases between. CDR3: CASGFGTSLQETQYF. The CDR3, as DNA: TGTGCTAGTGGTTTCGGGACCTCTCTCCAAGAGACCCAGTACTTC.

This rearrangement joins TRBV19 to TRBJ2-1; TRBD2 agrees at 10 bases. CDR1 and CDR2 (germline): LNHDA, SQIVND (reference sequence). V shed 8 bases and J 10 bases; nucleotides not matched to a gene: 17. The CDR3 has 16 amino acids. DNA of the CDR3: TGTGCCAGTCTGGGGCTAGCGGGAGCAGTCCACCCAGAGCAGTTCTTC. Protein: CASLGLAGAVHPEQFF.

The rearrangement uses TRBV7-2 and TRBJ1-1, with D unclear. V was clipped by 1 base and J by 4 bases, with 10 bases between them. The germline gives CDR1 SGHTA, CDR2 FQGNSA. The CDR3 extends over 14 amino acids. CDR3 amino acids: CASSLVVGSTEAFF. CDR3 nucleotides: TGTGCCAGCAGCTTAGTAGTGGGGAGCACTGAAGCTTTCTTT. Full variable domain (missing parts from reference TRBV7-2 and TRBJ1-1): GAGVSQSPSNKVTEKGKDVELRCDPISGHTALYWYRQSLGQGLEFLIYFQGNSAPDKSGLPSDRFSAERTGGSVSTLTIQRTQQEDSAVYLCASSLVVGSTEAFFGQGTRLTVV.

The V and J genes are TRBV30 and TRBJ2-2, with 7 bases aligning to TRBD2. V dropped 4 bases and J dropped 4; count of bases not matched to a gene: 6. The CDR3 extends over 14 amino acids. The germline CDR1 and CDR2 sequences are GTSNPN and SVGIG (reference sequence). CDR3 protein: CAWMAGVSTGELFF. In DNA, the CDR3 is TGTGCCTGGATGGCGGGAGTAAGCACCGGGGAGCTGTTTTTT.

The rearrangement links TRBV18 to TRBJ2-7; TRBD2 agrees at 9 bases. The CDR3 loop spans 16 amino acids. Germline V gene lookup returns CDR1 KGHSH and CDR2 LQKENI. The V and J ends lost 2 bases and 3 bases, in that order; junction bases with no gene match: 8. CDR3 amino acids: CASSPKVAGAVYEQYF. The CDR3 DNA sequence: TGTGCCAGCTCACCAAAAGTAGCGGGAGCGGTCTACGAGCAGTACTTC. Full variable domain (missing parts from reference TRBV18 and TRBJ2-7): NAGVMQNPRHLVRRRGQEARLRCSPMKGHSHVYWYRQLPEEGLKFMVYLQKENIIDESGMPKERFSAEFPKEGPSILRIQQVVRGDSAAYFCASSPKVAGAVYEQYFGPGTRLTVT.

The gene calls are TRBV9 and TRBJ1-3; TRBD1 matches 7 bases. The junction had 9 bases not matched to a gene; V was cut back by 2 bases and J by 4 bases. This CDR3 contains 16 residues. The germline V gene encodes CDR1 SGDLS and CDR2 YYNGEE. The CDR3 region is CASSVEQGTRGNTIYF. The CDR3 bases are TGTGCCAGCAGCGTTGAACAGGGGACGCGGGGAAACACCATATATTTT.

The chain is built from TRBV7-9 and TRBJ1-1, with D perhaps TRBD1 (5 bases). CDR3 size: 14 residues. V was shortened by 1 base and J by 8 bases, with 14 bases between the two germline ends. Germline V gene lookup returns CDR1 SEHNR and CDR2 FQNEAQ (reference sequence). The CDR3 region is CASSLEPGAGEAFF. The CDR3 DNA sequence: TGTGCCAGCAGCTTAGAGCCCGGGGCAGGGGAAGCTTTCTTT.

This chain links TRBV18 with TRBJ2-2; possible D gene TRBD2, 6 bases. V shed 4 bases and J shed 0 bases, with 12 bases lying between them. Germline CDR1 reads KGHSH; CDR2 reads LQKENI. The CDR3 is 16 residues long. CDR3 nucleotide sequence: TGTGCCAGCTCACTCCCGGGAGCCCCGAACACCGGGGAGCTGTTTTTT. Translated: CASSLPGAPNTGELFF.

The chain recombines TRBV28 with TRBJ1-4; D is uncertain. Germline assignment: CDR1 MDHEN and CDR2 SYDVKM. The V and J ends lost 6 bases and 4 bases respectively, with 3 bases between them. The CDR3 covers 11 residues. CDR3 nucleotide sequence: TGTGCCAGCAGGGATAATGAAAAACTGTTTTTT. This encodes CASRDNEKLFF.

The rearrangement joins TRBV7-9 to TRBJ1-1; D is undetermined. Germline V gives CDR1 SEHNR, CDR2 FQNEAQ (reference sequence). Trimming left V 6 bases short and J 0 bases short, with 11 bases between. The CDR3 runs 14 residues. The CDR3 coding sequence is TGTGCCAGCAGGCACGCCGGTATGAACACTGAAGCTTTCTTT. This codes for CASRHAGMNTEAFF.

CDR3 region: CASSKGEPWSGYTF. The DNA of the CDR3 is TGTGCCAGTAGTAAGGGCGAGCCGTGGTCTGGCTACACCTTC. The gene calls are TRBV19 and TRBJ1-2; D is undetermined. V lost 4 bases to trimming and J lost 7 bases, with 16 bases between them. This CDR3 is 14 amino acids long. Germline CDR1 is LNHDA and CDR2 is SQIVND (reference sequence).

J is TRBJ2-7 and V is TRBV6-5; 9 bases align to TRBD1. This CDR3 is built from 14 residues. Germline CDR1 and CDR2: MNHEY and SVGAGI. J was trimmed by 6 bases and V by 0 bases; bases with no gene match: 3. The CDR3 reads CASSYSLDRGEQYF. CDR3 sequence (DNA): TGTGCCAGCAGTTACTCGTTGGACAGGGGCGAGCAGTACTTC.

DNA of the CDR3: TGTGCCAGTAGTATAGATGGGGGACGGAACAAAATGGCTTTCTTT. Protein: CASSIDGGRNKMAFF. The V and J genes are TRBV19 and TRBJ1-1, with D possibly being TRBD1 (5 bases). Trimming took off 0 bases at V and 11 bases at J, with 19 bases between the two ends. Germline CDR1 reads LNHDA; CDR2 reads SQIVND (reference sequence). This CDR3 spans 15 amino acids.

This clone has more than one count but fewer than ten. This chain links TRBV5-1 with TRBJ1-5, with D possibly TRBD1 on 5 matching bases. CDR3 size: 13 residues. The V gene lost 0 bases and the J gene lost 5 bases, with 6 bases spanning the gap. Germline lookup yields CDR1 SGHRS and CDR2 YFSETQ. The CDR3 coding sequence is TGCGCCAGCAGCTTGGGGGGGGATCAGCCCCAGCATTTT. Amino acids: CASSLGGDQPQHF.

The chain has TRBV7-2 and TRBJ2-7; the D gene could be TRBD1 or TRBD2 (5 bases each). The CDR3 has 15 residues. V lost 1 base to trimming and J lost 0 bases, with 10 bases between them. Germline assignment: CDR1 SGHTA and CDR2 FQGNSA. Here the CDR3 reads CASSLDGASSYEQYF. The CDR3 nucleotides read TGTGCCAGCAGCTTAGACGGGGCCAGCTCCTACGAGCAGTACTTC.

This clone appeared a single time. The CDR3, as DNA: TGTGCCAGCAGTGAACTAGGGCTGGGGGTAGCAACTGGAGAAAAACTGTTTTTT. Residues: CASSELGLGVATGEKLFF. The rearrangement links TRBV6-1 to TRBJ1-4; a weak D match, TRBD1 (5 bases). The germline V gene encodes CDR1 MNHNS and CDR2 SASEGT. This CDR3 comprises 18 residues. V dropped 2 bases and J dropped 8 bases, with 24 bases sitting between them.

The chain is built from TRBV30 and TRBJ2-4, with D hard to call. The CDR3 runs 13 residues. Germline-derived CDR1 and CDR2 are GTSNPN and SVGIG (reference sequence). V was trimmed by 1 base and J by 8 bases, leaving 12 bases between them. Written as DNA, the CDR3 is TGTGCCTGGAGTGATGGGAAGTTGGACATTCAGTACTTC. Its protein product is CAWSDGKLDIQYF.